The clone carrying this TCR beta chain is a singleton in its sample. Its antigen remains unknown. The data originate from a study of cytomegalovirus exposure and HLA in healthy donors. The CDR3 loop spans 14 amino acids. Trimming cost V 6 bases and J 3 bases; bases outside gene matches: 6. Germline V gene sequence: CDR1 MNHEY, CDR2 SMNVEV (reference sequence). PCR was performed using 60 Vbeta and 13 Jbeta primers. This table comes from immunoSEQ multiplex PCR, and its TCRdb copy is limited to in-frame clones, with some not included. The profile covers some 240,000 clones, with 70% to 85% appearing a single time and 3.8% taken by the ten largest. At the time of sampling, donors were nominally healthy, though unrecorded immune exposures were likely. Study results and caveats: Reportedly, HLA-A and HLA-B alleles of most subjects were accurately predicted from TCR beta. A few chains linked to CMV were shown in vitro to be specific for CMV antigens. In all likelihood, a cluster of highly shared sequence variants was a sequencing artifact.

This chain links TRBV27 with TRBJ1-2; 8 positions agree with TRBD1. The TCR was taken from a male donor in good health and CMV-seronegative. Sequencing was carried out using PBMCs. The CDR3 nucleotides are TGTGCCAGCAGCCCGGACAGGGTCGACTATGGCTACACCTTC. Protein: CASSPDRVDYGYTF.